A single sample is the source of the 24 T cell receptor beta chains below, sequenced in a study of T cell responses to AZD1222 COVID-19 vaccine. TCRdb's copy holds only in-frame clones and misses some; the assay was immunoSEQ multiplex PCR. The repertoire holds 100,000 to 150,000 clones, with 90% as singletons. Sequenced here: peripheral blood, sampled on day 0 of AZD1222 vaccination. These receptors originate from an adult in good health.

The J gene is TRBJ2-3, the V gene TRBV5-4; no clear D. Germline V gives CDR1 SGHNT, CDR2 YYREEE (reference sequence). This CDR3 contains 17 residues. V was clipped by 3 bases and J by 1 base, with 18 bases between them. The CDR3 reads CASSSGRAGPRTDTQYF. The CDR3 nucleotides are TGTGCCAGCAGCTCTGGCAGAGCTGGGCCTCGCACAGATACGCAGTATTTT.

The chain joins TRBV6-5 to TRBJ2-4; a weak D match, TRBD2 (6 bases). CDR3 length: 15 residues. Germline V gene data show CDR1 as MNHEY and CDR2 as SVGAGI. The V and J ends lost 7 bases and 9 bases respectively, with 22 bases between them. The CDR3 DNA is TGTGCCAGCACCCTTGATTTGGGAAAGGAGGGCATTCAGTACTTC. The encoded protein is CASTLDLGKEGIQYF.

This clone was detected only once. CDR3: CAWRGDGFSLYGYTF. The CDR3 DNA reads as TGTGCCTGGAGAGGGGACGGATTCTCCCTCTATGGCTACACCTTC. V is TRBV30 and J is TRBJ1-2, with D perhaps matching TRBD1 (5 bases). This CDR3 region has 15 residues. The V gene's germline CDR1 is GTSNPN and CDR2 SVGIG (reference sequence). V lost 3 bases and J lost 4, with 18 bases in between. Together with reference TRBV30 and TRBJ1-2, the CDR3 gives the full variable domain: SQTIHQWPATLVQPVGSPLSLECTVEGTSNPNLYWYRQAAGRGLQLLFYSVGIGQISSEVPQNLSASRPQDRQFILSSKKLLLSDSGFYLCAWRGDGFSLYGYTFGSGTRLTVV.

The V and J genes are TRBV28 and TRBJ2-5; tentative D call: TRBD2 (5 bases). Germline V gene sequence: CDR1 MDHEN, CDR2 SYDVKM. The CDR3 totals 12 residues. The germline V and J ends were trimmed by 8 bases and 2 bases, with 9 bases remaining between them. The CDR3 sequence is CASYGVQETQYF. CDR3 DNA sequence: TGTGCCAGCTACGGGGTACAAGAGACCCAGTACTTC. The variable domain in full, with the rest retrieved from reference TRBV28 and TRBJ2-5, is DVKVTQSSRYLVKRTGEKVFLECVQDMDHENMFWYRQDPGLGLRLIYFSYDVKMKEKGDIPEGYSVSREKKERFSLILESASTNQTSMYLCASYGVQETQYFGPGTRLLVL.

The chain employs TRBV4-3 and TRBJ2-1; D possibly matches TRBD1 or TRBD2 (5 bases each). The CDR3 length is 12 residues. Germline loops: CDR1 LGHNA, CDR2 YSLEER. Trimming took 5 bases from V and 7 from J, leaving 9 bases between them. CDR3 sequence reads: CASSSWGNEQFF. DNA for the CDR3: TGCGCCAGCAGCTCTTGGGGGAATGAGCAGTTCTTC.

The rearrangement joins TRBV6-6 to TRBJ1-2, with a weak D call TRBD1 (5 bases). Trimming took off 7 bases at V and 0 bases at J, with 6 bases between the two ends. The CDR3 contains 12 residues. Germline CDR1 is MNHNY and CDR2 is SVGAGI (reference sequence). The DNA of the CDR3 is TGTGCCAGCATGGGGGCTAACTATGGCTACACCTTC. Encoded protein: CASMGANYGYTF.

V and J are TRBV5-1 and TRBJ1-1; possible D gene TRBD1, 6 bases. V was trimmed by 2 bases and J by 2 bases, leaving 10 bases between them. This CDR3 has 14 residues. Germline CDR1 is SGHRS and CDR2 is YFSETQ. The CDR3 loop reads CASSLNRDNTEAFF. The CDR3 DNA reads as TGCGCCAGCAGCTTAAACAGGGATAACACTGAAGCTTTCTTT.

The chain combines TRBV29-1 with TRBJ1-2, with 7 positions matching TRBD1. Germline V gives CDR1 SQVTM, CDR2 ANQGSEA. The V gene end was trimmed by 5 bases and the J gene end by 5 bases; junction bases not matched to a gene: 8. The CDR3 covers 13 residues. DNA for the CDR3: TGCAGCGTTCGCACAGGGGAGGGTTATGGCTACACCTTC. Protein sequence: CSVRTGEGYGYTF.

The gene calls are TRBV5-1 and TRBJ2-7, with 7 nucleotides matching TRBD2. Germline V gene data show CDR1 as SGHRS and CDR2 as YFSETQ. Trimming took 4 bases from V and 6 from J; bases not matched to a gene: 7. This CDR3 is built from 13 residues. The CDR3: CASSPRPSGEQYF. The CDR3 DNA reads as TGCGCCAGCAGCCCCCGCCCTAGCGGCGAGCAGTACTTC.

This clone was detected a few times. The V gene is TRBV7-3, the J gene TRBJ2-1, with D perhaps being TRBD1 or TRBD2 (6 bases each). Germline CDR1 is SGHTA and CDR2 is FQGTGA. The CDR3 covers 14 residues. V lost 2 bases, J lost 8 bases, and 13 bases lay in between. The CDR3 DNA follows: TGTGCCAGCAGCTTATCCGGGGGCGTGGATGAGCAGTTCTTC. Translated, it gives CASSLSGGVDEQFF.

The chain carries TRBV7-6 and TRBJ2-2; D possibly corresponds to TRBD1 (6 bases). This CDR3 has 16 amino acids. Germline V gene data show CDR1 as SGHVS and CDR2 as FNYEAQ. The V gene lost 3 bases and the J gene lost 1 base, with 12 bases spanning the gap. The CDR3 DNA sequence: TGTGCCAGCAGCTTTGCCGGGACACAGAACACCGGGGAGCTGTTTTTT. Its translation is CASSFAGTQNTGELFF.

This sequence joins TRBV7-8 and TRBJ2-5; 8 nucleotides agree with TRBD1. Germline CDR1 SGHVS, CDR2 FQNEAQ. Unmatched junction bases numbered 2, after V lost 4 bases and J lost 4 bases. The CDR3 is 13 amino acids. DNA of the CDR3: TGTGCCAGCAGCTCTGGACAGGGAGAGACCCAGTACTTC. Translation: CASSSGQGETQYF.

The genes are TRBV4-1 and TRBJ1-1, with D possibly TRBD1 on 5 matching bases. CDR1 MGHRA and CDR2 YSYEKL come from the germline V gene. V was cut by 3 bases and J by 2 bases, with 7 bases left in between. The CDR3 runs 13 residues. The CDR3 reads CASSQTANTEAFF. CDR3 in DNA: TGCGCCAGCAGCCAGACAGCTAACACTGAAGCTTTCTTT.

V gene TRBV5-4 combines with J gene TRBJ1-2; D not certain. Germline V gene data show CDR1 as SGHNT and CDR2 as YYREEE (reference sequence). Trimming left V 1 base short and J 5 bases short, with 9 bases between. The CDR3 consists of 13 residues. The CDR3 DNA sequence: TGTGCCAGCAGCTTGTGGTGGGGTTATGGCTACACCTTC. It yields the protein CASSLWWGYGYTF. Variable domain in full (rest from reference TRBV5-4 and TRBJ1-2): ETGVTQSPTHLIKTRGQQVTLRCSSQSGHNTVSWYQQALGQGPQFIFQYYREEENGRGNFPPRFSGLQFPNYSSELNVNALELDDSALYLCASSLWWGYGYTFGSGTRLTVV.

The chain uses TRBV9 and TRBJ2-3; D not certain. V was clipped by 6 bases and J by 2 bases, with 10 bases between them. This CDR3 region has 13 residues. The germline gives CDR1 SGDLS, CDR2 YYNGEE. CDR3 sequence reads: CASTTATTDTQYF. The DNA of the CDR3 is TGTGCCAGCACCACAGCCACCACAGATACGCAGTATTTT.

Here the CDR3 DNA reads TGCGCCAGCAGCCAAGATGGCGGGAGAGCTAACTATGGCTACACCTTC. Amino acid sequence: CASSQDGGRANYGYTF. The V and J genes are TRBV4-3 and TRBJ1-2; D is undetermined. Germline V gene lookup returns CDR1 LGHNA and CDR2 YSLEER. The V end lost 0 bases, the J end lost 0 bases, and 11 bases lay between the germline ends. The CDR3 is made up of 16 amino acids.

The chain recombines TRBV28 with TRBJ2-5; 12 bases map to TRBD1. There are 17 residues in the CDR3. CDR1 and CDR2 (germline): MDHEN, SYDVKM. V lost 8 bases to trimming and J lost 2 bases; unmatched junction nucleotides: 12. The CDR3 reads CASEGGTGGYLQETQYF. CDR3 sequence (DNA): TGTGCCAGCGAAGGAGGGACAGGGGGCTACCTACAAGAGACCCAGTACTTC.

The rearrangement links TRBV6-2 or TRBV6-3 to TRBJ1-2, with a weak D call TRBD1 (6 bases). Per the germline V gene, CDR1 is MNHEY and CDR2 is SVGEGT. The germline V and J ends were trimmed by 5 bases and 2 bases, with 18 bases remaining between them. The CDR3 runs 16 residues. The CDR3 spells CASSDTGTATNYGYTF. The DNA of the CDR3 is TGTGCCAGCAGTGATACAGGGACGGCTACCAACTATGGCTACACCTTC.

The CDR3 coding sequence is TGTGCCAGCAGCTTGGCAGGAGGGGAAAACACCATATATTTT. It translates to CASSLAGGENTIYF. This rearrangement joins TRBV5-6 to TRBJ1-3; TRBD1 is a possible D gene (5 bases). The CDR3 is made up of 14 amino acids. Between the trimmed V and J ends, which lost 0 bases and 6 bases, there was a span of 10 bases. CDR1 and CDR2 (germline): SGHDT, YYEEEE.

The CDR3, as DNA: TGCGCCAGCAGCCCCCCCCTCGGCAGGGATAACGAGCAGTACTTC. It specifies CASSPPLGRDNEQYF. The chain recombines TRBV4-1 with TRBJ2-7, with D perhaps matching TRBD1 (5 bases). V lost 4 bases and J lost 5, with 18 bases in between. The CDR3 is 15 residues long. Germline CDR1 and CDR2: MGHRA and YSYEKL.

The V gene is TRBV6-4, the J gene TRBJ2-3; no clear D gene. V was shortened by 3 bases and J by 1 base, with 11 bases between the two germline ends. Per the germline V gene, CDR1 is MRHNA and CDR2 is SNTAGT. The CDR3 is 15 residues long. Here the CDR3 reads CASSEKVDGTDTQYF. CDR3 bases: TGTGCCAGCAGTGAAAAAGTGGATGGCACAGATACGCAGTATTTT.

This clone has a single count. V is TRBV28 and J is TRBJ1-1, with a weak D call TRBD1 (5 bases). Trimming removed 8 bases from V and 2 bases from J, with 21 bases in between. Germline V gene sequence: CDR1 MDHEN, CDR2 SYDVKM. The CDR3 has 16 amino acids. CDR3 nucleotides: TGTGCCAGCCCTCCGGGGGGGGATCTCTTTAACACTGAAGCTTTCTTT. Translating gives CASPPGGDLFNTEAFF.

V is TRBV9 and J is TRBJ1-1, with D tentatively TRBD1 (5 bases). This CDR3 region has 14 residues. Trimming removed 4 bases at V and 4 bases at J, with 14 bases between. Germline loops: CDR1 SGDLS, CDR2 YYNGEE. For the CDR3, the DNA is TGTGCCAGCAGCACCGGCGGGGGGAGCACTGAAGCTTTCTTT. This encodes CASSTGGGSTEAFF.

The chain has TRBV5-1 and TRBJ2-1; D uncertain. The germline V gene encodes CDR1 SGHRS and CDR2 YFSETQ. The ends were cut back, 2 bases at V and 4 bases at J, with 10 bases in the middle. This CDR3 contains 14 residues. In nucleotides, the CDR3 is TGCGCCAGCAGCTTACAGCTTGGATACAATGAGCAGTTCTTC. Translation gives CASSLQLGYNEQFF.